This entry lists 4 T cell receptor beta chains sequenced from one sample in a study of Tregs in tolerant kidney transplant recipients. Sequenced by immunoSEQ multiplex PCR; TCRdb stores in-frame clones only, minus some. The sample includes 200,000 to 300,000 clones, about 86% of them seen just once. The specimen was CD4+ T cells from blood. All receptors come from a human donor in good health.

CDR3 protein: CASSARQGSTDTQYF. The DNA of the CDR3 is TGTGCCAGCAGCGCAAGACAGGGAAGCACAGATACGCAGTATTTT. The V gene is TRBV7-9, the J gene TRBJ2-3; TRBD1 agrees at 7 bases. The J segment lost 0 bases and the V segment lost 5 bases, leaving 5 bases of the junction unmatched. Germline assignment: CDR1 SEHNR and CDR2 FQNEAQ (reference sequence). This CDR3 is 15 amino acids long.

The V call is TRBV19, the J call TRBJ1-2; D call uncertain. The ends were cut back, 1 base at V and 2 bases at J, with 8 bases in the middle. The germline V gene has CDR1 LNHDA and CDR2 SQIVND (reference sequence). The CDR3 extends over 14 amino acids. DNA of the CDR3: TGTGCCAGTAGTATAGGATCAGGAAACTATGGCTACACCTTC. Protein: CASSIGSGNYGYTF.

The chain is built from TRBV30 and TRBJ2-7; D unresolved. The CDR3 covers 15 residues. V lost 2 bases and J 3 bases, leaving 17 bases between the germline ends. The V gene's germline CDR1 is GTSNPN and CDR2 SVGIG (reference sequence). Here the CDR3 DNA reads TGTGCCTGGAGTCGACTGGAGCAGGCTCGCTACGAGCAGTACTTC. Translated: CAWSRLEQARYEQYF.

The rearrangement uses TRBV18 and TRBJ1-2, with D hard to call. CDR3 length: 13 residues. Germline loops: CDR1 KGHSH, CDR2 LQKENI. The V and J ends lost 3 bases and 1 base respectively, with 6 bases between them. The CDR3 region has the DNA TGTGCCAGCTCACCGGGATTTAACTATGGCTACACCTTC. This codes for CASSPGFNYGYTF.